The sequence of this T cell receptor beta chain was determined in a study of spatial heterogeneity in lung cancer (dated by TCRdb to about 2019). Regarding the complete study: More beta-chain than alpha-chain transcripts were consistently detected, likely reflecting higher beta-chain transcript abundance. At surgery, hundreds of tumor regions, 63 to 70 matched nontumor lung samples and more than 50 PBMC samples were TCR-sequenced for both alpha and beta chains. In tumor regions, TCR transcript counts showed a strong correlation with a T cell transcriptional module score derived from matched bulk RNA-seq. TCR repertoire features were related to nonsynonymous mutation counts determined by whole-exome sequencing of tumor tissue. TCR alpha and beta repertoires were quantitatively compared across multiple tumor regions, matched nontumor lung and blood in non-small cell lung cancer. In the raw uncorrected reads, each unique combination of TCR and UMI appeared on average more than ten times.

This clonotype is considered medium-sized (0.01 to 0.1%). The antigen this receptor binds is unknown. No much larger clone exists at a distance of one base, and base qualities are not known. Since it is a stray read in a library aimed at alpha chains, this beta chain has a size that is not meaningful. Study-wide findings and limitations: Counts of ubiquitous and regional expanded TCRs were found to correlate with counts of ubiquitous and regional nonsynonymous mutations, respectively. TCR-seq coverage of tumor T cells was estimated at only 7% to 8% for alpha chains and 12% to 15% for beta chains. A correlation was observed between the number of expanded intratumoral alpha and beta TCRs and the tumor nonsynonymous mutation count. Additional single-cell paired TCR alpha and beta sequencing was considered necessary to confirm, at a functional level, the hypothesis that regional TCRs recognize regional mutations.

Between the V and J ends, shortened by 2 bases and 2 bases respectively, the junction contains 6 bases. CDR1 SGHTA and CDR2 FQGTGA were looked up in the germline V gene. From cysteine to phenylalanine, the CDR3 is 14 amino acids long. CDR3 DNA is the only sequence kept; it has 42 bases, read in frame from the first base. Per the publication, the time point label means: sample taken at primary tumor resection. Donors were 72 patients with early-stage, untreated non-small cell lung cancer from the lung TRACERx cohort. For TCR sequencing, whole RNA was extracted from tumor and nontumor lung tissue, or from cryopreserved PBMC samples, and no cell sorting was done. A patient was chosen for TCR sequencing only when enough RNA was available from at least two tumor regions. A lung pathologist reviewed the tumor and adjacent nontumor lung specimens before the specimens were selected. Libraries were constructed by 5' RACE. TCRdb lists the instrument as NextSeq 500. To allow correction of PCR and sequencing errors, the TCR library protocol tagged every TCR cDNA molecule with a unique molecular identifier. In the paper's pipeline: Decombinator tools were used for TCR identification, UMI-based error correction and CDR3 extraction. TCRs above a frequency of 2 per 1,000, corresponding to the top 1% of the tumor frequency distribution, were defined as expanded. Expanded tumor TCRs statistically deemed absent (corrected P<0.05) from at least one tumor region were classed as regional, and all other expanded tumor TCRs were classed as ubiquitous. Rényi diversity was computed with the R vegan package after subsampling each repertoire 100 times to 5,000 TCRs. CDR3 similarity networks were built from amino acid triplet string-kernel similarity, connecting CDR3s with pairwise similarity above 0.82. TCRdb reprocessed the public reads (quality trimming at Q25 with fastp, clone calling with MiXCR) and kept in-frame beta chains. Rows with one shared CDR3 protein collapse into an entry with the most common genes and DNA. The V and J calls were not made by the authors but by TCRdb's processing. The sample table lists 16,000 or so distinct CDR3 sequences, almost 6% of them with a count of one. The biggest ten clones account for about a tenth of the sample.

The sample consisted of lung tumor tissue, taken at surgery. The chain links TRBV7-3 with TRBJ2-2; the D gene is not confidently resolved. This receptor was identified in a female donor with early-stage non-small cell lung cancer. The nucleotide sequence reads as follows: TGTGCCAGCAGCTTAGTAGTTAACACCGGGGAGCTGTTTTTT. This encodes CASSLVVNTGELFF.